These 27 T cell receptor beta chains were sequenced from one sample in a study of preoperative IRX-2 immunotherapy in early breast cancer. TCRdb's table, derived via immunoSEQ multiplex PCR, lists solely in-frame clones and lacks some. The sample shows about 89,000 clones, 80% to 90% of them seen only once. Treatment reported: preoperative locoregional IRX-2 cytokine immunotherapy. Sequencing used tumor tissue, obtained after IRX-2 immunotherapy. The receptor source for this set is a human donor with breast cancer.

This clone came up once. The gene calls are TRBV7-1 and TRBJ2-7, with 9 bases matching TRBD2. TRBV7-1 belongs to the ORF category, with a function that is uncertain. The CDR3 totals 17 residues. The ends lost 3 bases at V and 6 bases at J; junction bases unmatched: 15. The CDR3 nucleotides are TGTGCCAGCAGCTCCCCGATAGCGGGAGTAGGGACTATCGAGCAGTACTTC. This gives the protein CASSSPIAGVGTIEQYF.

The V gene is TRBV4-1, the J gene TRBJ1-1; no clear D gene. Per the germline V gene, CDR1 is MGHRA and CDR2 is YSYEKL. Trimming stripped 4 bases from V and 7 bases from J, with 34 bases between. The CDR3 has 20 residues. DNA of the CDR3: TGCGCCAGCAGCCGGCCAAGTGGAATCTCTAGAGAGGTACCGCGGGGTGAAGCTTTCTTT. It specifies CASSRPSGISREVPRGEAFF.

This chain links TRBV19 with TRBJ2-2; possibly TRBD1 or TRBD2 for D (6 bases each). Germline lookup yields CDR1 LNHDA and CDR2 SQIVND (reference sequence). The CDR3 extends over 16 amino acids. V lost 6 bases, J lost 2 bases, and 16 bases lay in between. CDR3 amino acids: CASSVWGAKNTGELFF. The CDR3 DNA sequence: TGTGCCAGTAGCGTTTGGGGGGCGAAAAACACCGGGGAGCTGTTTTTT.

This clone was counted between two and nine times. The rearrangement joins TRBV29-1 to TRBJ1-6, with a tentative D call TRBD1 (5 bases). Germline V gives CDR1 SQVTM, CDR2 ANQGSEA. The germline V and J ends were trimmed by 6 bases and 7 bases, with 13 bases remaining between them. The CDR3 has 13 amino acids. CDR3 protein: CSVSRGLNSPLHF. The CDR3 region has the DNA TGCAGCGTATCGAGGGGTCTCAATTCACCCCTCCACTTT.

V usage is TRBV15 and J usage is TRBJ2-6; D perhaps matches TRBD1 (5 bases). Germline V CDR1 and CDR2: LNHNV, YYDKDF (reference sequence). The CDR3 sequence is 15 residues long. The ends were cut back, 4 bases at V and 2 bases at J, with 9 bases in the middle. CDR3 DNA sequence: TGTGCCACCAGCAAAACAGGCCCTGGGGCCAACGTCCTGACTTTC. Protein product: CATSKTGPGANVLTF. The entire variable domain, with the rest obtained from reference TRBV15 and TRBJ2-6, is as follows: DAMVIQNPRYQVTQFGKPVTLSCSQTLNHNVMYWYQQKSSQAPKLLFHYYDKDFNNEADTPDNFQSRRPNTSFCFLDIRSPGLGDTAMYLCATSKTGPGANVLTFGAGSRLTVL.

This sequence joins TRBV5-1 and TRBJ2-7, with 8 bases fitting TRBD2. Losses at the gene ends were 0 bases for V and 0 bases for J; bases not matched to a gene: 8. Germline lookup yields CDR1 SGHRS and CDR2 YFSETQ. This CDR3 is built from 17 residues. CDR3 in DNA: TGCGCCAGCAGCTTGGCCATTAGCGGGGCGGGCTCCTACGAGCAGTACTTC. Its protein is CASSLAISGAGSYEQYF.

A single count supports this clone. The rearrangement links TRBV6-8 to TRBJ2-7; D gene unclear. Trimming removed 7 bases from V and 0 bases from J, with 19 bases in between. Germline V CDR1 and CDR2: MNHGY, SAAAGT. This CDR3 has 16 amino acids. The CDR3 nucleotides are TGTGCCAGCAATCGTGCAGGCACGTCGAGCTCCTACGAGCAGTACTTC. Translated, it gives CASNRAGTSSSYEQYF.

The CDR3 DNA reads as TGTGCCAGCAGTCCCTTATACAATGAGCAGTTCTTC. This translates into CASSPLYNEQFF. The chain carries TRBV28 and TRBJ2-1; D not resolved. The V gene's germline CDR1 is MDHEN and CDR2 SYDVKM. This CDR3 is 12 amino acids long. Trimming left V 5 bases short and J 4 bases short, with 6 bases between.

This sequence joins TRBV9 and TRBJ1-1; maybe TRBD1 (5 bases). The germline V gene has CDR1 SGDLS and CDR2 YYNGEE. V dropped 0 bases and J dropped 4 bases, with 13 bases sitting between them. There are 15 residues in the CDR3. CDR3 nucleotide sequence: TGTGCCAGCAGCGTAGGTCTGACCGGGGGCACTGAAGCTTTCTTT. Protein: CASSVGLTGGTEAFF.

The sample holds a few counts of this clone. The CDR3 is CASSLKSTPSGEQFF. The CDR3 DNA reads TGTGCTAGCAGCTTAAAATCAACCCCGAGCGGGGAGCAGTTCTTC. The chain employs TRBV7-5 and TRBJ2-1; the table's D call, TRBD2, has no DNA check behind it. TRBV7-5 is classified as a pseudogene. The CDR3 is 15 amino acids.

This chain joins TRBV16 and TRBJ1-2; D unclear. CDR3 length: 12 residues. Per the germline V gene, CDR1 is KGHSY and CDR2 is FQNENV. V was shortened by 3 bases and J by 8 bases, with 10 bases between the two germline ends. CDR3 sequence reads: CASSHPKEGYTF. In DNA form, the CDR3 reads TGTGCCAGCAGCCATCCCAAGGAGGGCTACACCTTC.

CDR3 residues: CAWRDTVSLYGYTF. The CDR3 nucleotides read TGTGCCTGGAGAGACACAGTATCACTATATGGCTACACCTTC. The chain is built from TRBV30 and TRBJ1-2; D gene unclear. This CDR3 has 14 residues. V was clipped by 3 bases and J by 5 bases, with 16 bases between them. Germline V lookup: CDR1 GTSNPN, CDR2 SVGIG (reference sequence).

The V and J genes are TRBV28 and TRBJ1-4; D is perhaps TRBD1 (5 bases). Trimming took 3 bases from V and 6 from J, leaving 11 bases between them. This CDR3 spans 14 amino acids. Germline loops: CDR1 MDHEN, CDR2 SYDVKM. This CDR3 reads CASSFPQGDEKLFF. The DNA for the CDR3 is TGTGCCAGCAGTTTTCCTCAGGGCGATGAAAAACTGTTTTTT.

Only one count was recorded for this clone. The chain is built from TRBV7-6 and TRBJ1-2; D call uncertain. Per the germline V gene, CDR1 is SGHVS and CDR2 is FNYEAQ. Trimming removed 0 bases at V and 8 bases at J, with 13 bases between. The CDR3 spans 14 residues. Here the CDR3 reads CASSLAGGRYGYTF. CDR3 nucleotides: TGTGCCAGCAGCTTAGCGGGAGGCAGATACGGCTACACCTTC.

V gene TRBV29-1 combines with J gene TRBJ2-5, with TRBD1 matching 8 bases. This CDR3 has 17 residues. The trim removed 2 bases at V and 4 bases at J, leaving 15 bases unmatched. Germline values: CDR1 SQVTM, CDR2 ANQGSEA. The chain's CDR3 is CSVERGVTGGRTETQYF. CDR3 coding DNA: TGCAGCGTTGAAAGAGGGGTAACAGGGGGTAGAACAGAGACCCAGTACTTC.

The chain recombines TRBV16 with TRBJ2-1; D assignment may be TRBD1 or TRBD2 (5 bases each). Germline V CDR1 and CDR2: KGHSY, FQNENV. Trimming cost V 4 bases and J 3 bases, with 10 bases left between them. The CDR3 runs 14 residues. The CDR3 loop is CASSPRDGYNEQFF. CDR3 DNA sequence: TGTGCCAGCAGCCCAAGGGACGGCTACAATGAGCAGTTCTTC.

The CDR3 here is CAWKFADQVGELFF. The CDR3 DNA reads TGTGCCTGGAAGTTTGCTGATCAGGTTGGGGAGCTGTTTTTT. The chain combines TRBV30 with TRBJ2-2; D is unclear. This CDR3 has 14 amino acids. Germline values: CDR1 GTSNPN, CDR2 SVGIG (reference sequence). The V gene lost 4 bases and the J gene lost 8 bases, with 17 bases spanning the gap.

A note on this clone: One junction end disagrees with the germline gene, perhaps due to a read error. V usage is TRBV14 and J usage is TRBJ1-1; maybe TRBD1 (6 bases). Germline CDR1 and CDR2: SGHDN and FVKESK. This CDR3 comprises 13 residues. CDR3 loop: CASSRVRNGQTTF. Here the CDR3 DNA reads TGTGCCAGCAGCCGGGTGCGGAATGGACAGACAACGTTT.

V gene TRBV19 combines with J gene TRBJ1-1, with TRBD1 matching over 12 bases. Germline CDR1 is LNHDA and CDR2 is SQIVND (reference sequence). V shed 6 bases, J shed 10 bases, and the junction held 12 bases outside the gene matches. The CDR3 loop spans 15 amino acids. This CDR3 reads CASRDAGTGGRRAFF. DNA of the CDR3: TGTGCCAGTAGGGATGCCGGGACAGGGGGCCGGAGAGCTTTCTTT.

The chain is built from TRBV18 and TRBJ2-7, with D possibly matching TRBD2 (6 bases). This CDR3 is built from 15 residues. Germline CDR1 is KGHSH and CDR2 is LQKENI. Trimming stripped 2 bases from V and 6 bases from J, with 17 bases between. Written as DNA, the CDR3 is TGTGCCAGCTCACCAACTGACCCGACTAGTACCGAGCAGTACTTC. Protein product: CASSPTDPTSTEQYF.

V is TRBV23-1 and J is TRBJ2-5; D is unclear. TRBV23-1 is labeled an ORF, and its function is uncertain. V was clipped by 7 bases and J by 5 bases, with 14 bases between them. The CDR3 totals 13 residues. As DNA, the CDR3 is TGCGCCAGCATCCGCGGCCAACAGGAGACCCAGTACTTC. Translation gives CASIRGQQETQYF.

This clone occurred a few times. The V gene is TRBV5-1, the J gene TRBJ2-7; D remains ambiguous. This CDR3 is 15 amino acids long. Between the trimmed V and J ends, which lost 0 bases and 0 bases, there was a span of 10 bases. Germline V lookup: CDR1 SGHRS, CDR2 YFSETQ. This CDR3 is CASSLDTPSSYEQYF. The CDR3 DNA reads TGCGCCAGCAGCTTGGATACACCGAGCTCCTACGAGCAGTACTTC.

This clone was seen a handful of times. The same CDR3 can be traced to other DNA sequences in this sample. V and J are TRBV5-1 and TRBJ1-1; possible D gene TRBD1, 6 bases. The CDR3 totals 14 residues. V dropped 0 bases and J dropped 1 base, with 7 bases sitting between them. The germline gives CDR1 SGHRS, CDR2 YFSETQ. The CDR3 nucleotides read TGCGCCAGCAGCTTGGAAGGGGGGAACACTGAAGCTTTCTTT. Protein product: CASSLEGGNTEAFF.

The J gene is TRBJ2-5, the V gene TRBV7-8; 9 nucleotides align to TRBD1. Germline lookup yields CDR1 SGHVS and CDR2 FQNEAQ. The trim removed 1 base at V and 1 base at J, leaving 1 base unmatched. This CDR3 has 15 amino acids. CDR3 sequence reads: CASSLGDRVQETQYF. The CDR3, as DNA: TGTGCCAGCAGCTTAGGGGACAGGGTCCAAGAGACCCAGTACTTC.

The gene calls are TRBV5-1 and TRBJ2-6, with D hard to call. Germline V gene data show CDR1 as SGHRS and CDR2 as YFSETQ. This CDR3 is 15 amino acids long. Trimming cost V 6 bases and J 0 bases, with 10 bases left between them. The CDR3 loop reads CASTYDSSGANVLTF. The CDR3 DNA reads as TGCGCCAGCACCTATGACTCCTCTGGGGCCAACGTCCTGACTTTC.

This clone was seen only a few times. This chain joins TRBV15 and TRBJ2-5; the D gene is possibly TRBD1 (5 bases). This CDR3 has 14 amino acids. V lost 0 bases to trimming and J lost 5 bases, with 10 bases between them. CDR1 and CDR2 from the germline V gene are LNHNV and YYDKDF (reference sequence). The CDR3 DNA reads TGTGCCACCAGCAGAGATCCTAAGGGGGAGACCCAGTACTTC. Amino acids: CATSRDPKGETQYF.

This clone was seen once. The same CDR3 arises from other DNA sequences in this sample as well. CDR3 in DNA: TGTGCCAGCAGCCAATCGCGCTACGAGCAGTACTTC. Translation gives CASSQSRYEQYF. The rearrangement links TRBV16 to TRBJ2-7; no clear D gene. V shed 0 bases and J shed 3 bases, with 3 bases lying between them. CDR1 is KGHSY and CDR2 is FQNENV in the germline V gene. The CDR3 length is 12 residues.